This TCR beta chain was recovered during a study of blood T cell repertoires in COVID-19 (dated by TCRdb to between 2020 and 2021). General notes on the study: Samples from collaborators originated in the United States, Italy and Spain and spanned both the acute and convalescent phases of COVID-19. The material from the prospective study consisted of cDNA or gDNA derived from T cells, B-cell-depleted T cells, or PBMCs. The dataset comprised deeply sampled blood TCRbeta repertoires from subjects exposed to, actively infected with, or recovered from COVID-19. A freely available public database, intended as a resource for researchers studying the immune response to SARS-CoV-2, is where the repertoires were released. The samples were drawn from two sources: the first 160 participants of the ongoing ImmuneRACE study, and over 1,000 subjects contributed by 6 global collaborators. The sample metadata nearly always contained a de-identified subject ID, COVID-19 status, age in years and sex. HLA class I and class II types, where available, came from metadata supplied by the sample provider rather than from assay-based typing. What the work shows at the level of the full study, not this receptor alone: Clinical and demographic metadata were provided uncurated, with the amount varying by source and participant.

Enrolling through a virtual design, the prospective study's participants ranged in age from roughly 18 to 90 years and lived across approximately 25 United States geographic areas. To assign participants to cohorts, the prospective study relied on clinical history that participants themselves reported in a screening survey and a study questionnaire. In the prospective study, whole blood, serum and a nasopharyngeal or oropharyngeal swab were collected from each participant by mobile phlebotomists. Additional blood draws and questionnaires over an approximately 2-month period could optionally be provided by prospective study participants. Prospective study blood samples were shipped either frozen or at room temperature before DNA extraction. TCRbeta CDR3 regions were amplified from genomic DNA using the immunoSEQ Assay, a bias-controlled multiplex PCR. On the authors' methods: The number of nucleated cells in each sample was estimated by amplification of reference gene primers within the assay. Sequence reads were collapsed and filtered to measure the absolute abundance of every unique TCRbeta CDR3 rearrangement. Productive Simpson clonality was computed per sample as the square root of Simpson's diversity index over productive rearrangements. The table was pulled from immuneACCESS by TCRdb, which kept in-frame rearrangements only. Such tables lose some clones; where checked, under half of the loss comes from unresolved V genes, and the rest has no known cause. The D gene and trimming were derived from the DNA, and the V and J assignments and clone size from that table. For this sample the table gives 300,000 to 400,000 clones, of which around 87% were detected only once. Together, the top ten hold over 0.9% of the sample.

V is clipped by 2 bases and J by 1 base, and the sequence between their germline boundaries is 14 bases long. The cysteine opens and the phenylalanine closes a CDR3 of 16 amino acids. The only DNA kept is the CDR3, 48 bases in frame from the first base. CDR1 and CDR2, per the germline V gene (reference sequence), are LGHDT and YNNKEL. As for this clone: Which antigen it targets is not known. The sample holds no much larger clone one base away, and base qualities are not on file.

The rearrangement joined TRBV3-1 (or the pseudogene TRBV3-2) to TRBJ2-5; D gene: possibly TRBD2, on 6 matching bases. This clonotype was obtained from a woman under 40 with acute COVID-19. The sample comprised PBMCs or T cells enriched from blood (not recorded which). The DNA sequence is TGTGCCAGCAGCCAACTTGGAGGAGGGGCCCAAGAGACCCAGTACTTC. This codes for CASSQLGGGAQETQYF.